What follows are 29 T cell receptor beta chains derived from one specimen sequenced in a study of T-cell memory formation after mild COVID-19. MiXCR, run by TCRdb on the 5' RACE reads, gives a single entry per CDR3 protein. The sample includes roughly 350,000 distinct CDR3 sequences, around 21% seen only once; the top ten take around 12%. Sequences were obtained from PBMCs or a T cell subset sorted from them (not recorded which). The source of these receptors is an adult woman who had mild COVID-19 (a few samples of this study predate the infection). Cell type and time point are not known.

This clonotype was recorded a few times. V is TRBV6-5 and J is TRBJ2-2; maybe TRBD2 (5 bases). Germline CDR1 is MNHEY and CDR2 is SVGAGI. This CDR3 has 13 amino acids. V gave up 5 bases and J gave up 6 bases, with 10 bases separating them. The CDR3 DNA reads TGTGCCAGCAGTCTAACTAGTCCCGGGGAGCTGTTTTTT. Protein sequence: CASSLTSPGELFF.

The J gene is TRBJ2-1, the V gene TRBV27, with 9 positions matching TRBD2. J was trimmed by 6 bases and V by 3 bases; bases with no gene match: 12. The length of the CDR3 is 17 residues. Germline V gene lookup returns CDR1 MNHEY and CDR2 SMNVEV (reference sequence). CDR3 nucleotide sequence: TGTGCCAGCAGTTTCTTTTATGGGGTAGCGGGGGTCAATGAGCAGTTCTTC. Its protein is CASSFFYGVAGVNEQFF.

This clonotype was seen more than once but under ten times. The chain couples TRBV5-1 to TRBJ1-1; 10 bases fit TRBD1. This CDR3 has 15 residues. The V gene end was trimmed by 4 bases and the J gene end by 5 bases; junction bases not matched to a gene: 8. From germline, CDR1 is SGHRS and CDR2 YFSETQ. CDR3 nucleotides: TGCGCCAGCAGCCCCAGGGGACAGGGGTTTACTGAAGCTTTCTTT. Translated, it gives CASSPRGQGFTEAFF.

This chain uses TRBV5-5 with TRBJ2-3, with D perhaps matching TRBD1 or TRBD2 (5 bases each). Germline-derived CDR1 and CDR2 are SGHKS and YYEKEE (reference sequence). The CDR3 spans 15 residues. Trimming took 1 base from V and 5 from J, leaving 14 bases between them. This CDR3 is CASSLRDRRGDTQYF. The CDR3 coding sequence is TGTGCCAGCAGCTTGAGGGACCGCCGAGGAGATACGCAGTATTTT.

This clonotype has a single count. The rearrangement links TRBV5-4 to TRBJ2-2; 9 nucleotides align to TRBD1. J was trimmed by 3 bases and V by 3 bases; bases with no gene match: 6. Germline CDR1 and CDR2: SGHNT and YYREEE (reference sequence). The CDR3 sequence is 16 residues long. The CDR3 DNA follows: TGTGCCAGCAGCTCGCTTCGGGACAGGGACACCGGGGAGCTGTTTTTT. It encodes CASSSLRDRDTGELFF. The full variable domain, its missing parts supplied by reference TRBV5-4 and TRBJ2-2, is ETGVTQSPTHLIKTRGQQVTLRCSSQSGHNTVSWYQQALGQGPQFIFQYYREEENGRGNFPPRFSGLQFPNYSSELNVNALELDDSALYLCASSSLRDRDTGELFFGEGSRLTVL.

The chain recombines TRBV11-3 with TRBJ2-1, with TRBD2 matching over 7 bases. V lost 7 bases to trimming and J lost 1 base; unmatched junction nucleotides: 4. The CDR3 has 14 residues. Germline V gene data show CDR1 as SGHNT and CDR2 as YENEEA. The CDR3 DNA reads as TGTGCCAGCACTCGTAGCGGGTCCTACAATGAGCAGTTCTTC. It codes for CASTRSGSYNEQFF. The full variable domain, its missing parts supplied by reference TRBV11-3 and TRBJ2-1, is EAGVVQSPRYKIIEKKQPVAFWCNPISGHNTLYWYLQNLGQGPELLIRYENEEAVDDSQLPKDRFSAERLKGVDSTLKIQPAELGDSAVYLCASTRSGSYNEQFFGPGTRLTVL.

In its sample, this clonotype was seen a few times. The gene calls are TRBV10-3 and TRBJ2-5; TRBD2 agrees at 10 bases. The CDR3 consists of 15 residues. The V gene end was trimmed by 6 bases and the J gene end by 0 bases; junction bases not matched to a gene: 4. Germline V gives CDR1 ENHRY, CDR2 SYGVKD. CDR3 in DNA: TGTGCCATCAGGAAGGGACTAGCGAACCAAGAGACCCAGTACTTC. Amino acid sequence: CAIRKGLANQETQYF.

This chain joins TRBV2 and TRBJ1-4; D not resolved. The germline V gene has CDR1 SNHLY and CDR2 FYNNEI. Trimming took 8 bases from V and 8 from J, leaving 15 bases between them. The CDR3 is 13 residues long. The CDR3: CASGFGSGEKLFF. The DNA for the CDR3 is TGTGCCAGCGGATTTGGATCGGGCGAAAAACTGTTTTTT. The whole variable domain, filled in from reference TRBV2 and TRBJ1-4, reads EPEVTQTPSHQVTQMGQEVILRCVPISNHLYFYWYRQILGQKVEFLVSFYNNEISEKSEIFDDQFSVERPDGSNFTLKIRSTKLEDSAMYFCASGFGSGEKLFFGSGTQLSVL.

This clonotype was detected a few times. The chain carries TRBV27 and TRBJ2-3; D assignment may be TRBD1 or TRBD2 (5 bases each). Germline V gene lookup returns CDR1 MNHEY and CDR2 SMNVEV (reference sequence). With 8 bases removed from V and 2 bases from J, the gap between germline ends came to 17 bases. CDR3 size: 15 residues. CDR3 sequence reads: CASAPWGPDTDTQYF. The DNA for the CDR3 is TGTGCCAGCGCACCGTGGGGACCCGACACAGATACGCAGTATTTT.

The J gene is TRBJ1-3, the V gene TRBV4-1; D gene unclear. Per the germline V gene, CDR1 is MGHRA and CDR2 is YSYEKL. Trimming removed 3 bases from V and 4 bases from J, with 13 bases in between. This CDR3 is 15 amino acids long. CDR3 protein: CASSHYGKLGNTIYF. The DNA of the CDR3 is TGCGCCAGCAGCCATTATGGGAAACTCGGAAACACCATATATTTT.

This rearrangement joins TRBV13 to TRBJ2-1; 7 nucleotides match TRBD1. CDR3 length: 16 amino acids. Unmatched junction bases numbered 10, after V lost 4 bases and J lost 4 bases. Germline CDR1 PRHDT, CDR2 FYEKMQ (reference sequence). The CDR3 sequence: CASSSGQLKGYNEQFF. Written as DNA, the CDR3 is TGTGCCAGCAGCTCGGGACAGTTAAAGGGATACAATGAGCAGTTCTTC. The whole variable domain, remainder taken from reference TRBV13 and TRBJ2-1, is AAGVIQSPRHLIKEKRETATLKCYPIPRHDTVYWYQQGPGQDPQFLISFYEKMQSDKGSIPDRFSAQQFSDYHSELNMSSLELGDSALYFCASSSGQLKGYNEQFFGPGTRLTVL.

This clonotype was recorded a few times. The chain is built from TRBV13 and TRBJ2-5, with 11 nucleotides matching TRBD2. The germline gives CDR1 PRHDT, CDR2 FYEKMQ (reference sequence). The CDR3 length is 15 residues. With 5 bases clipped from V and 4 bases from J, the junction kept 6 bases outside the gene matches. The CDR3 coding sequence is TGTGCCAGCAGCAAACTAGCGGGAGAAGGAGAGACCCAGTACTTC. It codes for CASSKLAGEGETQYF.

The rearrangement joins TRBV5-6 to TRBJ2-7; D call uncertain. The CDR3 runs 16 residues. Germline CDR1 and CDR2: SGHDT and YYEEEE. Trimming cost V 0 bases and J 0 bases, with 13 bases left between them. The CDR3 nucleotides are TGTGCCAGCAGCTTGGTGGTGGGCTGGGGCTCCTACGAGCAGTACTTC. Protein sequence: CASSLVVGWGSYEQYF.

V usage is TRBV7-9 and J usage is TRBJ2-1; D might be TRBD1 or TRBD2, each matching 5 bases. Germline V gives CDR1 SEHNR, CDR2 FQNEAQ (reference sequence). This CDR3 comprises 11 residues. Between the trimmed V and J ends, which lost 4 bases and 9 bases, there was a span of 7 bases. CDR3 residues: CASSSGGEQFF. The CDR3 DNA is TGTGCCAGCAGCTCTGGGGGTGAGCAGTTCTTC.

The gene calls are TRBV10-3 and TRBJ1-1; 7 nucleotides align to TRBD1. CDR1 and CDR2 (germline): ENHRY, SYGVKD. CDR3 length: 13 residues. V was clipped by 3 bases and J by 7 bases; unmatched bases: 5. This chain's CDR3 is CAISDGTASEAFF. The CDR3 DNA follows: TGTGCCATCAGTGATGGGACAGCTAGTGAAGCTTTCTTT.

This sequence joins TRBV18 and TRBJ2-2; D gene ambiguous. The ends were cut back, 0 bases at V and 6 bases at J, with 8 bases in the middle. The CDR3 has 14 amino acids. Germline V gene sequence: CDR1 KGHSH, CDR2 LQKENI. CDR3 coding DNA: TGTGCCAGCTCACCACCCCCGGCGTCCGGGGAGCTGTTTTTT. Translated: CASSPPPASGELFF.

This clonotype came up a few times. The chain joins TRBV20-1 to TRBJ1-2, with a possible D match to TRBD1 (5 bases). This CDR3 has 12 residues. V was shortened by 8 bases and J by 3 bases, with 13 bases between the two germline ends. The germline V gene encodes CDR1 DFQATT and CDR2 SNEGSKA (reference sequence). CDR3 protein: CSRFRVHYGYTF. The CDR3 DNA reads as TGCAGTCGGTTCAGGGTACACTATGGCTACACCTTC.

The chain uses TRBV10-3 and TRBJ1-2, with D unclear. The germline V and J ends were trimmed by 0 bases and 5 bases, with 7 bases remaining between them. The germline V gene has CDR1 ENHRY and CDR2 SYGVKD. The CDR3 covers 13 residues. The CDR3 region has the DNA TGTGCCATCAGTGAGTCAGAGGGTTATGGCTACACCTTC. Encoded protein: CAISESEGYGYTF.

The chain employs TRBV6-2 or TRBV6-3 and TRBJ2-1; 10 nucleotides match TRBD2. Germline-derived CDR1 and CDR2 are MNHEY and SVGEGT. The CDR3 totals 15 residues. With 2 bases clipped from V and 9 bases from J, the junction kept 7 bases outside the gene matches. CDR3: CASSYGSVAGGEQFF. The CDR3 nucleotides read TGTGCCAGCAGTTACGGTTCCGTAGCGGGAGGTGAGCAGTTCTTC.

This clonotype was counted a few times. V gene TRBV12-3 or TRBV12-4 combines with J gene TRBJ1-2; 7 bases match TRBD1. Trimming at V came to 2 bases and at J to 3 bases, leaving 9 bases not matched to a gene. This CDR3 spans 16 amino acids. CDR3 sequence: CASSLRGRESDYGYTF. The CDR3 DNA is TGTGCCAGCAGTTTAAGGGGGCGCGAGTCCGACTATGGCTACACCTTC.

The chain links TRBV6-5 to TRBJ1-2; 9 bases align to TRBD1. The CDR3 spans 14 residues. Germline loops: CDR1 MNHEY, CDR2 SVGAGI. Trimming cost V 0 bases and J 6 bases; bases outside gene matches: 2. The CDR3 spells CASSYSGQGNGYTF. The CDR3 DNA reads TGTGCCAGCAGTTACTCCGGACAGGGGAATGGCTACACCTTC.

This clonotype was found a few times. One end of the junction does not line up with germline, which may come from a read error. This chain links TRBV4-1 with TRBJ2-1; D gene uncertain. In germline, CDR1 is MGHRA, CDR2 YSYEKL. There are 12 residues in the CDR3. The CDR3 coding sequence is TGTGCCAGCAGCCAACTTTACAATGAGCAGTTCTTC. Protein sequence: CASSQLYNEQFF.

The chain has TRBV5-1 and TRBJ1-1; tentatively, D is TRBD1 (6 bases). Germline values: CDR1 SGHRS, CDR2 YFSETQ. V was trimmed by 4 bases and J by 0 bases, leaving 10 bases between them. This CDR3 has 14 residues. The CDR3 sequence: CASSATGMNTEAFF. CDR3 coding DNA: TGCGCCAGCAGCGCCACAGGGATGAACACTGAAGCTTTCTTT.

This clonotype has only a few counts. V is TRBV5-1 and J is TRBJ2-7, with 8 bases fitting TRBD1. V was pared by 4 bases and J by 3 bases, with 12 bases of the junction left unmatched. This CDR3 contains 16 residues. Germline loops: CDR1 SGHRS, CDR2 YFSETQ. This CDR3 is CASSGSTGTGDYEQYF. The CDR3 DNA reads TGCGCCAGCAGCGGGAGTACCGGGACAGGCGACTACGAGCAGTACTTC.

The CDR3 is CASSETRQGSGYTF. The CDR3 DNA follows: TGTGCCAGCAGTGAAACGCGGCAGGGATCTGGCTACACCTTC. The genes are TRBV6-1 and TRBJ1-2, with D perhaps matching TRBD1 (5 bases). CDR1 MNHNS and CDR2 SASEGT come from the germline V gene. V lost 2 bases and J lost 7, with 14 bases in between. This CDR3 spans 14 amino acids.

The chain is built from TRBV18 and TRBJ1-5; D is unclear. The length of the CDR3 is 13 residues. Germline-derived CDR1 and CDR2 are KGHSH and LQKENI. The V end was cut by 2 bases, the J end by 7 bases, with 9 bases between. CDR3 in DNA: TGTGCCAGCTCACCATGGTCCGGGCAGCCCCAGCATTTT. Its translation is CASSPWSGQPQHF.

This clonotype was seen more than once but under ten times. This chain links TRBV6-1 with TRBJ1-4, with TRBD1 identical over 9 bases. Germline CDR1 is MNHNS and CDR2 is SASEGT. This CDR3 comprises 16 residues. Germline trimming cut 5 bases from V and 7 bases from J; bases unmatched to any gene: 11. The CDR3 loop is CASSRTDRGEVEKLFF. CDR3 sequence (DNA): TGTGCCAGCAGTCGCACGGACAGGGGTGAAGTTGAAAAACTGTTTTTT.

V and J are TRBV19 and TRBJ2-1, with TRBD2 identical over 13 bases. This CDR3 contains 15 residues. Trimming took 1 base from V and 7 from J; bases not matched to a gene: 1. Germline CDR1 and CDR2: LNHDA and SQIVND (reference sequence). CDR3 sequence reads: CASSIGTSGSNEQFF. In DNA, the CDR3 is TGTGCCAGTAGTATAGGGACTAGCGGGAGTAATGAGCAGTTCTTC. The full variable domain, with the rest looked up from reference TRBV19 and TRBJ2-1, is DGGITQSPKYLFRKEGQNVTLSCEQNLNHDAMYWYRQDPGQGLRLIYYSQIVNDFQKGDIAEGYSVSREKKESFPLTVTSAQKNPTAFYLCASSIGTSGSNEQFFGPGTRLTVL.

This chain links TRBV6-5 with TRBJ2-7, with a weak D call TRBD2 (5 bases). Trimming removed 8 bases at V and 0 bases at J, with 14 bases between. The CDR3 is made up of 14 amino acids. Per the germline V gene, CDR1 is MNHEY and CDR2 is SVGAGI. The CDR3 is CASRPSSSSYEQYF. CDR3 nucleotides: TGTGCCAGCCGCCCTAGCAGCAGCTCCTACGAGCAGTACTTC.